What follows are 11 T cell receptor beta chains derived from one specimen sequenced in a study of radiotherapy plus CTLA-4 blockade in lung cancer. The protocol was immunoSEQ multiplex PCR, while the TCRdb copy is restricted to in-frame clones and leaves out a portion. The repertoire consists of over 60,000 clones, with around 86% occurring once and the leading ten covering around two fifths. Sequenced here: peripheral blood, sampled from a patient treated with radiotherapy plus ipilimumab. These receptors were collected from a human donor with non-small cell lung cancer that progressed on radiotherapy plus ipilimumab.

The V call is TRBV19, the J call TRBJ1-1, with no clear D. The germline V gene has CDR1 LNHDA and CDR2 SQIVND (reference sequence). The CDR3 loop spans 12 amino acids. Trimming took 1 base from V and 8 from J, leaving 8 bases between them. The CDR3 sequence is CASSIGAGEAFF. In DNA form, the CDR3 reads TGTGCCAGTAGTATAGGAGCGGGCGAAGCTTTCTTT.

The genes are TRBV2 and TRBJ2-7; 7 positions agree with TRBD1. The V gene's germline CDR1 is SNHLY and CDR2 FYNNEI. V shed 5 bases and J 5 bases; nucleotides not matched to a gene: 12. The CDR3 spans 15 residues. The CDR3 here is CASSSTGASSNEQYF. The CDR3 DNA sequence: TGTGCCAGCAGTTCAACAGGGGCTTCGTCCAACGAGCAGTACTTC.

This sequence joins TRBV19 and TRBJ2-1; possibly TRBD1 for D (8 bases). The length of the CDR3 is 18 residues. V was pared by 2 bases and J by 9 bases, with 26 bases between. CDR1 is LNHDA and CDR2 is SQIVND in the germline V gene (reference sequence). The chain's CDR3 is CASSITTGGETGRSEQFF. Here the CDR3 DNA reads TGTGCCAGTAGTATAACTACAGGGGGGGAGACAGGGAGGAGTGAGCAGTTCTTC.

The chain has TRBV6-5 and TRBJ2-1, with 8 positions matching TRBD2. Germline CDR1 MNHEY, CDR2 SVGAGI. There are 15 residues in the CDR3. Germline trimming cut 5 bases from V and 5 bases from J; bases unmatched to any gene: 8. The CDR3 DNA sequence: TGTGCCAGCAGTCCAATAGCGGGGTTAAACAATGAGCAGTTCTTC. The encoded protein is CASSPIAGLNNEQFF.

The chain combines TRBV11-2 with TRBJ2-3; 8 positions agree with TRBD2. CDR3 length: 16 residues. The V gene's germline CDR1 is SGHAT and CDR2 FQNNGV. The ends lost 5 bases at V and 2 bases at J; junction bases unmatched: 9. CDR3 residues: CASSGNTGGTTDTQYF. As DNA, the CDR3 is TGTGCCAGCAGCGGAAATACGGGGGGGACCACAGATACGCAGTATTTT.

The chain is built from TRBV7-8 and TRBJ2-3, with 9 bases aligning to TRBD2. Germline assignment: CDR1 SGHVS and CDR2 FQNEAQ. This CDR3 is built from 16 residues. V lost 2 bases, J lost 3 bases, and 6 bases stayed unmatched. The CDR3 sequence: CASSLSRTSVTDTQYF. The DNA for the CDR3 is TGTGCCAGCAGCTTATCTCGGACTAGCGTTACAGATACGCAGTATTTT.

This clone occurred once. The CDR3 bases are TGCGCCAGCAGCTTGGACCCTAGCGGGGTTAACACCGGGGAGCTGTTTTTT. Encoded protein: CASSLDPSGVNTGELFF. The V and J genes are TRBV5-1 and TRBJ2-2; 9 nucleotides align to TRBD2. With 0 bases clipped from V and 2 bases from J, the junction kept 5 bases outside the gene matches. The germline CDR1 and CDR2 sequences are SGHRS and YFSETQ. This CDR3 has 17 amino acids.

The genes are TRBV11-2 and TRBJ2-5; D perhaps matches TRBD2 (6 bases). The germline V gene encodes CDR1 SGHAT and CDR2 FQNNGV. The CDR3 has 13 residues. Trimming cost V 7 bases and J 7 bases, with 16 bases left between them. This CDR3 reads CASTSLSEGTQYF. CDR3 in DNA: TGTGCCAGCACTAGCCTCTCGGAGGGGACCCAGTACTTC.

The chain joins TRBV2 to TRBJ1-1; D remains unclear. Germline V gene lookup returns CDR1 SNHLY and CDR2 FYNNEI. Trimming cost V 10 bases and J 0 bases, with 12 bases left between them. CDR3 size: 13 residues. The CDR3 DNA reads as TGTGCCACCTTGAGTGCCGTGAACACTGAAGCTTTCTTT. Amino acid sequence: CATLSAVNTEAFF.

The CDR3 region has the DNA TGCGCCAGCAGGGACAGGGACATTCAGTACTTC. Its protein is CASRDRDIQYF. This sequence joins TRBV4-1 and TRBJ2-4, with 8 positions matching TRBD1. The V gene's germline CDR1 is MGHRA and CDR2 YSYEKL. After removal of 6 bases from V and 8 bases from J, the junction contained 0 bases not matched to a gene. The CDR3 loop spans 11 amino acids.

This chain connects TRBV6-1 to TRBJ2-7; 9 bases match TRBD1. The CDR3 is 14 residues long. J was trimmed by 3 bases and V by 2 bases; bases with no gene match: 2. In germline, CDR1 is MNHNS, CDR2 SASEGT. CDR3 residues: CASSEMTGGYEQYF. The CDR3 coding sequence is TGTGCCAGCAGTGAAATGACAGGGGGCTACGAGCAGTACTTC.